This TCR beta chain was profiled in a study of blood T cell repertoires in COVID-19. At the level of the study: In each case, the material was cDNA or gDNA derived from T cells, B-cell-depleted T cells, or PBMCs.

Libraries were prepared by immunoSEQ multiplex PCR; TCRdb keeps only in-frame clonotypes and omits some of them. This sample has fewer than 500,000 clones; 75% to 90% occur once, and the top ten carry approximately 1.5%. The V and J ends lost 0 bases and 4 bases respectively, with 13 bases between them. The CDR3 has 15 residues. The V gene's germline CDR1 is SGHDT and CDR2 YYEEEE. The TCR was taken from a woman aged 25 to 39 with active or convalescent COVID-19. The V call is TRBV5-6, the J call TRBJ2-5, with D perhaps matching TRBD1 (6 bases). The material sequenced was peripheral blood. In DNA, the CDR3 is TGTGCCAGCAGCTTGGCCCCAGGGGTTCCAGAGACCCAGTACTTC. Translating gives CASSLAPGVPETQYF.